What follows are 2 T cell receptor beta chains derived from one specimen sequenced in a study of blood T cell repertoires in COVID-19. Measured with immunoSEQ multiplex PCR; TCRdb has only the in-frame clones, and not every one. The sample lists some 150,000 clones, 78% occurring once. The sample consisted of PBMCs or T cells enriched from blood (not recorded which). These receptors originate from a woman in her forties or fifties who had recovered from COVID-19.

The CDR3 region has the DNA TGTGCCAGCAGCCAATCGCGAGGGACAGGGGGCACTGAAGCTTTCTTT. It yields the protein CASSQSRGTGGTEAFF. The J gene is TRBJ1-1, the V gene TRBV16, with 11 nucleotides matching TRBD1. Germline V gene data show CDR1 as KGHSY and CDR2 as FQNENV. Losses at the gene ends were 0 bases for V and 4 bases for J; bases not matched to a gene: 4. The CDR3 extends over 16 amino acids.

Only a few counts were recorded for this clone. The CDR3 region is CASSEWGEKLFF. In DNA form, the CDR3 reads TGTGCCAGCAGTGAGTGGGGCGAAAAACTGTTTTTT. The chain couples TRBV25-1 to TRBJ1-4; D is possibly TRBD1 (5 bases). Trimming stripped 3 bases from V and 8 bases from J, with 7 bases between. Germline CDR1 reads MGHDK; CDR2 reads SYGVNS. CDR3 length: 12 amino acids. The variable domain in full, completed from reference TRBV25-1 and TRBJ1-4, reads EADIYQTPRYLVIGTGKKITLECSQTMGHDKMYWYQQDPGMELHLIHYSYGVNSTEKGDLSSESTVSRIRTEHFPLTLESARPSHTSQYLCASSEWGEKLFFGSGTQLSVL.